A single sample is the source of the 20 T cell receptor beta chains below, sequenced in a study of blood T cell repertoires in COVID-19. Measured with immunoSEQ multiplex PCR; TCRdb has only the in-frame clones, and not every one. The table shows tens of thousands of clones, with about 85% occurring only once. The sample comprised peripheral blood. The receptors were gathered from a woman older than 75 with active or convalescent COVID-19.

This clone has just a few counts. The chain recombines TRBV9 with TRBJ1-1, with no clear D. V was clipped by 4 bases and J by 0 bases, with 7 bases between them. Germline V gives CDR1 SGDLS, CDR2 YYNGEE. This CDR3 has 13 residues. CDR3 protein: CASSFQMNTEAFF. The CDR3 region has the DNA TGTGCCAGCAGCTTTCAGATGAACACTGAAGCTTTCTTT.

The chain employs TRBV28 and TRBJ2-2; 9 bases line up with TRBD2. The CDR3 runs 17 residues. V lost 1 base and J lost 3; bases outside the gene matches: 6. Germline loops: CDR1 MDHEN, CDR2 SYDVKM. The CDR3 protein is CASSLYSGGADTGELFF. CDR3 DNA: TGTGCCAGCAGTTTATATAGCGGGGGAGCGGACACCGGGGAGCTGTTTTTT.

This clone was seen just once. V and J are TRBV12-5 and TRBJ2-2, with 9 bases identical to TRBD1. The germline gives CDR1 LGHNT, CDR2 FRNRAP. The CDR3 contains 16 residues. The V segment lost 5 bases and the J segment 1 base; nucleotides outside the gene matches: 5. CDR3 nucleotide sequence: TGTGCTAGTGGTCCTGGGACAGGGTGGAACACCGGGGAGCTGTTTTTT. This gives the protein CASGPGTGWNTGELFF.

The chain employs TRBV19 and TRBJ1-3; TRBD1 matches 9 bases. Germline lookup yields CDR1 LNHDA and CDR2 SQIVND (reference sequence). V shed 2 bases and J 2 bases; nucleotides not matched to a gene: 4. The CDR3 runs 16 residues. The CDR3 sequence: CASSITGTGTGNTIYF. DNA for the CDR3: TGTGCCAGTAGTATAACCGGGACAGGGACTGGAAACACCATATATTTT.

The V call is TRBV19, the J call TRBJ1-5, with D unresolved. Trimming removed 3 bases from V and 5 bases from J, with 5 bases in between. The V gene's germline CDR1 is LNHDA and CDR2 SQIVND (reference sequence). CDR3 length: 12 residues. CDR3 in DNA: TGTGCCAGTAGTATCGCGGATCAGCCCCAGCATTTT. Translation: CASSIADQPQHF.

J is TRBJ1-1 and V is TRBV6-5; D is possibly TRBD1 (5 bases). Trimming left V 6 bases short and J 4 bases short, with 18 bases between. CDR1 and CDR2 from the germline V gene are MNHEY and SVGAGI. This CDR3 comprises 15 residues. This chain's CDR3 is CASRPVRGWATEAFF. The CDR3 coding sequence is TGTGCCAGCAGGCCGGTCCGGGGGTGGGCCACTGAAGCTTTCTTT.

This chain links TRBV9 with TRBJ2-1; 9 bases match TRBD1. There are 15 residues in the CDR3. V shed 0 bases and J 6 bases; nucleotides not matched to a gene: 4. Germline loops: CDR1 SGDLS, CDR2 YYNGEE. CDR3 sequence: CASSVAVTGGNEQFF. CDR3 sequence (DNA): TGTGCCAGCAGCGTAGCGGTGACAGGGGGCAATGAGCAGTTCTTC.

The rearrangement joins TRBV27 to TRBJ2-3; possibly TRBD2 for D (7 bases). Germline CDR1 MNHEY, CDR2 SMNVEV (reference sequence). The CDR3 contains 16 residues. Trimming took 3 bases from V and 1 from J, leaving 14 bases between them. Here the CDR3 reads CASSFRPGGRTDTQYF. Written as DNA, the CDR3 is TGTGCCAGCAGTTTTAGGCCGGGGGGCCGCACAGATACGCAGTATTTT.

The gene calls are TRBV2 and TRBJ1-4, with a weak D call TRBD1 (6 bases). The CDR3 sequence is 14 residues long. CDR1 and CDR2 (germline): SNHLY, FYNNEI. Trimming cost V 8 bases and J 3 bases, with 13 bases left between them. The chain's CDR3 is CASGGGAPNEKLFF. CDR3 DNA sequence: TGTGCCAGCGGCGGGGGGGCTCCTAATGAAAAACTGTTTTTT.

The rearrangement joins TRBV19 to TRBJ1-2; 9 nucleotides align to TRBD1. V was clipped by 4 bases and J by 4 bases; unmatched bases: 7. This CDR3 comprises 15 residues. Germline V gene data show CDR1 as LNHDA and CDR2 as SQIVND (reference sequence). CDR3 sequence (DNA): TGTGCCAGTAGTACGGGACAGGGAGATGCCTATGGCTACACCTTC. As protein: CASSTGQGDAYGYTF.

This clone has a handful of counts. This chain connects TRBV6-1 to TRBJ2-1, with 10 bases identical to TRBD1. The CDR3 loop spans 15 amino acids. Looked up from germline, CDR1 is MNHNS and CDR2 is SASEGT. V was clipped by 3 bases and J by 7 bases; unmatched bases: 6. For the CDR3, the DNA is TGTGCCAGCAGTGACCTGGGACAGGGGCTAAATGAGCAGTTCTTC. It encodes CASSDLGQGLNEQFF.

The V and J genes are TRBV27 and TRBJ1-1; D not resolved. The germline V gene encodes CDR1 MNHEY and CDR2 SMNVEV (reference sequence). Deletions cut 6 bases from V and 5 bases from J, with 13 bases between. This CDR3 spans 13 amino acids. The CDR3 region is CASSHYTDTEAFF. As DNA, the CDR3 is TGTGCCAGCAGCCACTATACGGATACTGAAGCTTTCTTT.

The chain joins TRBV27 to TRBJ2-7; D is uncertain. The CDR3 runs 15 residues. CDR1 is MNHEY and CDR2 is SMNVEV in the germline V gene (reference sequence). Between the trimmed V and J ends, which lost 4 bases and 4 bases, there was a span of 17 bases. The CDR3 protein is CASSSKVGPFYEQYF. The CDR3 DNA reads TGTGCCAGCAGTTCCAAAGTGGGCCCCTTTTACGAGCAGTACTTC.

CDR3 amino acids: CASSLSGPETQYF. The DNA for the CDR3 is TGTGCCAGCAGCTTATCCGGTCCAGAGACCCAGTACTTC. The chain combines TRBV11-2 with TRBJ2-5; D is unclear. Trimming pared 2 bases from V and 4 bases from J, leaving 8 bases between. Germline V gives CDR1 SGHAT, CDR2 FQNNGV. The CDR3 totals 13 residues. The entire variable domain, with the rest obtained from reference TRBV11-2 and TRBJ2-5, is as follows: EAGVAQSPRYKIIEKRQSVAFWCNPISGHATLYWYQQILGQGPKLLIQFQNNGVVDDSQLPKDRFSAERLKGVDSTLKIQPAKLEDSAVYLCASSLSGPETQYFGPGTRLLVL.

In this sample, this clone turned up once. V is TRBV5-1 and J is TRBJ2-2; D perhaps matches TRBD1 (5 bases). CDR1 is SGHRS and CDR2 is YFSETQ in the germline V gene. The CDR3 contains 14 residues. V lost 4 bases to trimming and J lost 0 bases, with 7 bases between them. CDR3 sequence: CASSLDTNTGELFF. CDR3 bases: TGCGCCAGCAGCCTGGACACGAACACCGGGGAGCTGTTTTTT.

The rearrangement links TRBV6-5 to TRBJ1-4, with TRBD1 matching 12 bases. Germline CDR1 is MNHEY and CDR2 is SVGAGI. V shed 6 bases and J 9 bases; nucleotides not matched to a gene: 5. The CDR3 extends over 14 amino acids. This CDR3 is CASRDRDRGQKLFF. For the CDR3, the DNA is TGTGCCAGCAGAGACCGGGACAGGGGGCAAAAACTGTTTTTT.

This clone was counted between two and nine times. The chain employs TRBV6-5 and TRBJ2-5, with D perhaps matching TRBD2 (5 bases). Germline values: CDR1 MNHEY, CDR2 SVGAGI. Deletions cut 2 bases from V and 3 bases from J, with 10 bases between. The CDR3 has 14 residues. The CDR3: CASSYAGLKETQYF. The CDR3, as DNA: TGTGCCAGCAGTTACGCAGGACTTAAAGAGACCCAGTACTTC.

V gene TRBV5-1 combines with J gene TRBJ2-7; 9 nucleotides match TRBD1. V lost 0 bases and J lost 6; bases outside the gene matches: 10. There are 16 residues in the CDR3. Germline CDR1 and CDR2: SGHRS and YFSETQ. The CDR3 protein is CASSLATGGAGGEQYF. CDR3 in DNA: TGCGCCAGCAGCTTGGCCACAGGGGGCGCTGGGGGCGAGCAGTACTTC.

The chain carries TRBV14 and TRBJ1-4; TRBD1 is a possible D gene (5 bases). Trimming left V 1 base short and J 10 bases short, with 13 bases between. The CDR3 covers 14 residues. From germline, CDR1 is SGHDN and CDR2 FVKESK. The CDR3 reads CASSQVRWGGKLFF. The CDR3 region has the DNA TGTGCCAGCAGCCAAGTCCGGTGGGGGGGAAAACTGTTTTTT.

The rearrangement uses TRBV9 and TRBJ2-1, with 11 bases that match TRBD2. The V and J ends lost 2 bases and 9 bases, in that order; junction bases with no gene match: 4. Per germline, CDR1 SGDLS and CDR2 YYNGEE. The CDR3 has 14 residues. The CDR3: CASSVSGGVLEQFF. CDR3 nucleotide sequence: TGTGCCAGCAGCGTTAGCGGGGGGGTTCTTGAGCAGTTCTTC. Looking up the rest from reference TRBV9 and TRBJ2-1 gives the full variable domain: DSGVTQTPKHLITATGQRVTLRCSPRSGDLSVYWYQQSLDQGLQFLIQYYNGEERAKGNILERFSAQQFPDLHSELNLSSLELGDSALYFCASSVSGGVLEQFFGPGTRLTVL.